The 31 T cell receptor beta chains given below trace back to one sample, sequenced in a study of blood T cell repertoires in COVID-19. Data came from immunoSEQ multiplex PCR; TCRdb stores just in-frame clones and leaves some out. The sample includes some 130,000 clones, about nine tenths of them seen just once. Sequenced input: peripheral blood. These TCRs come from a woman in her seventies with COVID-19, enrolled during active disease.

This chain joins TRBV5-1 and TRBJ1-4; TRBD1 is a possible D gene (5 bases). V was pared by 4 bases and J by 6 bases, with 16 bases between. This CDR3 comprises 15 residues. From germline, CDR1 is SGHRS and CDR2 YFSETQ. The CDR3 is CASSPLGGWDEKLFF. The DNA for the CDR3 is TGCGCCAGCAGCCCCCTGGGGGGATGGGATGAAAAACTGTTTTTT.

The CDR3 DNA follows: TGTGCCTGGAGTGTGCTGAGCTCTGGGGCCAACGTCCTGACTTTC. Translation gives CAWSVLSSGANVLTF. The chain employs TRBV30 and TRBJ2-6; D is undetermined. Looked up from germline, CDR1 is GTSNPN and CDR2 is SVGIG (reference sequence). This CDR3 spans 15 amino acids. Deletions cut 0 bases from V and 0 bases from J, with 6 bases between.

The chain joins TRBV28 to TRBJ1-4; D is ambiguous. From germline, CDR1 is MDHEN and CDR2 SYDVKM. The CDR3 spans 14 residues. V dropped 6 bases and J dropped 2 bases, with 10 bases sitting between them. CDR3 DNA sequence: TGTGCCAGCAGCCCCGCGTTGACTAATGAAAAACTGTTTTTT. It codes for CASSPALTNEKLFF.

The rearrangement uses TRBV7-3 and TRBJ2-7; a possible D gene is TRBD1 (5 bases). The V end was cut by 5 bases, the J end by 3 bases, with 20 bases between. The CDR3 is 16 residues long. Germline values: CDR1 SGHTA, CDR2 FQGTGA. CDR3 sequence (DNA): TGTGCCAGCAGCATCCACCTCGGGCAGGGCCACTACGAGCAGTACTTC. Its translation: CASSIHLGQGHYEQYF.

J is TRBJ2-6 and V is TRBV2; perhaps TRBD2 as D (5 bases). Germline CDR1 and CDR2: SNHLY and FYNNEI. This CDR3 is 14 amino acids long. Trimming removed 8 bases from V and 0 bases from J, with 8 bases in between. The CDR3 DNA follows: TGTGCCAGCGGTGGGAGCTCTGGGGCCAACGTCCTGACTTTC. Residues: CASGGSSGANVLTF.

The chain is built from TRBV2 and TRBJ1-5; no clear D. Germline lookup yields CDR1 SNHLY and CDR2 FYNNEI. V gave up 2 bases and J gave up 6 bases, with 14 bases separating them. CDR3 length equals 15 residues. The CDR3 DNA reads as TGTGCCAGCAGTGAATGGGGAGGGTCGCGTCAGCCCCAGCATTTT. It codes for CASSEWGGSRQPQHF.

The chain combines TRBV4-2 with TRBJ2-1, with a possible D match to TRBD1 (5 bases). Germline values: CDR1 LGHNA, CDR2 YNFKEQ. The germline V and J ends were trimmed by 1 base and 2 bases, with 9 bases remaining between them. This CDR3 is 15 amino acids long. The DNA for the CDR3 is TGTGCCAGCAGCCAAGCAAAGGGGACCTACAATGAGCAGTTCTTC. Protein sequence: CASSQAKGTYNEQFF.

Written as DNA, the CDR3 is TGCGCCAGCAGCCAAGAACGGGGGAACTATGGCTACACCTTC. Amino acid sequence: CASSQERGNYGYTF. The J gene is TRBJ1-2, the V gene TRBV4-1, with TRBD1 as a possible D gene (5 bases). This CDR3 is 14 amino acids long. CDR1 and CDR2 (germline): MGHRA, YSYEKL. Trimming removed 0 bases from V and 2 bases from J, with 7 bases in between.

Here the CDR3 reads CASSPDRVSQPQHF. CDR3 nucleotides: TGTGCCAGTAGTCCCGACAGGGTCTCTCAGCCCCAGCATTTT. This chain links TRBV19 with TRBJ1-5; 7 bases align to TRBD1. The V segment lost 5 bases and the J segment 6 bases; nucleotides outside the gene matches: 7. Germline V gives CDR1 LNHDA, CDR2 SQIVND (reference sequence). The CDR3 is made up of 14 amino acids.

About this clone: The junction does not match germline at one end; this may be a read error. The same CDR3 can be traced to other DNA sequences in this sample. The V call is TRBV5-5, the J call TRBJ2-3; 8 nucleotides align to TRBD2. This CDR3 contains 15 residues. The V gene's germline CDR1 is SGHKS and CDR2 YYEKEE (reference sequence). CDR3 residues: CASSLVAGTLDTQYF. CDR3 DNA: TGTGCCAGCAGCTTGGTAGCGGGGACCCTGGATACGCAATATTTT.

The chain joins TRBV5-1 to TRBJ1-1; D gene uncertain. Trimming removed 5 bases at V and 1 base at J, with 15 bases between. The CDR3 spans 15 residues. Germline-derived CDR1 and CDR2 are SGHRS and YFSETQ. This CDR3 is CASRQQTKTNTEAFF. In DNA form, the CDR3 reads TGCGCCAGCAGACAACAGACAAAGACGAACACTGAAGCTTTCTTT.

The rearrangement joins TRBV6-6 to TRBJ1-1; tentative D call: TRBD1 (6 bases). CDR3 length equals 16 residues. The V gene lost 0 bases and the J gene lost 1 base, with 12 bases spanning the gap. Looked up from germline, CDR1 is MNHNY and CDR2 is SVGAGI (reference sequence). The CDR3 loop is CASSYSSRGTNTEAFF. DNA of the CDR3: TGTGCCAGCAGTTACTCGAGTAGGGGGACGAACACTGAAGCTTTCTTT.

This chain uses TRBV6-1 with TRBJ2-1, with 9 bases lining up with TRBD2. CDR1 and CDR2 from the germline V gene are MNHNS and SASEGT. The CDR3 length is 17 residues. J was trimmed by 6 bases and V by 2 bases; bases with no gene match: 11. This chain's CDR3 is CASSERAGGLRSNEQFF. CDR3 DNA: TGTGCCAGCAGTGAAAGGGCGGGGGGGCTTCGTTCCAATGAGCAGTTCTTC.

The gene calls are TRBV29-1 and TRBJ2-7; 7 positions agree with TRBD1. With V trimmed by 7 bases and J by 3 bases, 6 bases remained unmatched. Germline CDR1 is SQVTM and CDR2 is ANQGSEA. The length of the CDR3 is 12 residues. As DNA, the CDR3 is TGCAGCGCCACAGGGGTGGACTACGAGCAGTACTTC. This sequence encodes CSATGVDYEQYF.

This rearrangement joins TRBV7-9 to TRBJ2-5; D gene unclear. The CDR3 runs 13 residues. V lost 8 bases to trimming and J lost 5 bases, with 15 bases between them. Germline-derived CDR1 and CDR2 are SEHNR and FQNEAQ (reference sequence). CDR3 in DNA: TGTGCCAGCTCCTCCCCCCCCGGGGAGACCCAGTACTTC. It translates to CASSSPPGETQYF.

This clone has more than one count but fewer than ten. The V and J genes are TRBV19 and TRBJ1-1; D remains ambiguous. The CDR3 runs 13 residues. Germline values: CDR1 LNHDA, CDR2 SQIVND (reference sequence). The V gene lost 4 bases and the J gene lost 1 base, with 7 bases spanning the gap. The CDR3 DNA reads as TGTGCCAGTAGTAACAGCGGGAACACTGAAGCTTTCTTT. Translated: CASSNSGNTEAFF.

V is TRBV20-1 and J is TRBJ2-4; 8 nucleotides agree with TRBD2. This CDR3 spans 15 amino acids. Germline loops: CDR1 DFQATT, CDR2 SNEGSKA (reference sequence). Trimming cost V 3 bases and J 5 bases; bases outside gene matches: 9. CDR3: CSASPSGGGQNIQYF. In nucleotides, the CDR3 is TGCAGTGCTAGTCCGTCCGGGGGGGGACAAAACATTCAGTACTTC.

The rearrangement links TRBV5-5 to TRBJ1-5, with TRBD1 as a possible D gene (6 bases). V was trimmed by 4 bases and J by 5 bases, leaving 13 bases between them. The CDR3 consists of 14 residues. Germline-derived CDR1 and CDR2 are SGHKS and YYEKEE (reference sequence). CDR3 sequence reads: CASSLWGRDQPQHF. Here the CDR3 DNA reads TGTGCCAGCAGCCTTTGGGGGCGCGATCAGCCCCAGCATTTT.

This clone has only one observation. The J gene is TRBJ2-3, the V gene TRBV7-3; D possibly corresponds to TRBD1 (6 bases). This CDR3 contains 14 residues. V lost 5 bases and J lost 1, with 10 bases in between. CDR1 and CDR2 from the germline V gene are SGHTA and FQGTGA. CDR3 sequence (DNA): TGTGCCAGCAGCCCGACAGGACGCACAGATACGCAGTATTTT. Encoded protein: CASSPTGRTDTQYF.

This clone has a single count. V gene TRBV27 combines with J gene TRBJ1-1; D gene uncertain. The germline CDR1 and CDR2 sequences are MNHEY and SMNVEV (reference sequence). Trimming stripped 7 bases from V and 1 base from J, with 13 bases between. This CDR3 has 14 amino acids. CDR3 region: CASTPLGGNTEAFF. The CDR3 coding sequence is TGTGCCAGCACCCCCCTCGGAGGGAACACTGAAGCTTTCTTT.

This clone has just a few counts. The V gene is TRBV5-4, the J gene TRBJ2-5, with TRBD2 identical over 9 bases. After removal of 4 bases from V and 7 bases from J, the junction contained 5 bases not matched to a gene. CDR3 length: 13 residues. From germline, CDR1 is SGHNT and CDR2 YYREEE (reference sequence). CDR3 DNA sequence: TGTGCCAGCAGCCCTAGCGGGGCGGGGACCCAGTACTTC. The encoded protein is CASSPSGAGTQYF.

The chain employs TRBV4-1 and TRBJ1-2; D gene uncertain. With 1 base removed from V and 7 bases from J, the gap between germline ends came to 7 bases. CDR3 length: 12 residues. Looked up from germline, CDR1 is MGHRA and CDR2 is YSYEKL. In nucleotides, the CDR3 is TGCGCCAGCAGCCAAGGACTCGGTGGCTACACCTTC. Amino acid sequence: CASSQGLGGYTF.

The chain couples TRBV7-2 to TRBJ1-6; the match to TRBD1 covers 8 bases. CDR1 SGHTA and CDR2 FQGNSA come from the germline V gene. This CDR3 has 16 residues. Trimming took 1 base from V and 6 from J; bases not matched to a gene: 5. CDR3 nucleotides: TGTGCCAGCAGCTTAGGGCAGGGGGCGGGTAATTCACCCCTCCACTTT. Translating gives CASSLGQGAGNSPLHF.

The V gene is TRBV5-4, the J gene TRBJ1-6, with D possibly TRBD1 on 5 matching bases. V shed 3 bases and J shed 7 bases, with 17 bases lying between them. Germline V lookup: CDR1 SGHNT, CDR2 YYREEE (reference sequence). CDR3 length equals 16 residues. The CDR3 region is CASSSEQGRWNSPLHF. The CDR3 bases are TGTGCCAGCAGCTCGGAGCAGGGTAGATGGAATTCACCCCTCCACTTT.

A single count supports this clone. The rearrangement joins TRBV3-1 (or the pseudogene TRBV3-2) to TRBJ1-2; D gene ambiguous. CDR3 length equals 12 residues. V gave up 3 bases and J gave up 4 bases, with 6 bases separating them. CDR1 is LGHDT, CDR2 YNNKEL, per germline (reference sequence). Here the CDR3 DNA reads TGTGCCAGCAGCCAGGAGGCCTATGGCTACACCTTC. It encodes CASSQEAYGYTF.

This chain links TRBV2 with TRBJ2-3; the match to TRBD2 covers 14 bases. J lost 5 bases, V lost 4 bases, and 5 bases had no gene match. This CDR3 has 16 residues. Germline CDR1 is SNHLY and CDR2 is FYNNEI. The CDR3 DNA reads TGTGCCAGCAGTGGGGGGACTAGCGGGGGTTTAGATACGCAGTATTTT. Translation: CASSGGTSGGLDTQYF. The entire variable domain, with the rest obtained from reference TRBV2 and TRBJ2-3, is as follows: EPEVTQTPSHQVTQMGQEVILRCVPISNHLYFYWYRQILGQKVEFLVSFYNNEISEKSEIFDDQFSVERPDGSNFTLKIRSTKLEDSAMYFCASSGGTSGGLDTQYFGPGTRLTVL.

The chain recombines TRBV19 with TRBJ1-5; TRBD1 aligns across 9 bases. Germline CDR1 LNHDA, CDR2 SQIVND (reference sequence). With V trimmed by 10 bases and J by 5 bases, 15 bases remained unmatched. The length of the CDR3 is 16 residues. The CDR3 nucleotides read TGTGCCACCACTCAAGATGGGGGACAGGGCCATCAGCCCCAGCATTTT. Residues: CATTQDGGQGHQPQHF.

The chain is built from TRBV5-4 and TRBJ1-1; TRBD1 matches at 9 bases. CDR1 is SGHNT and CDR2 is YYREEE in the germline V gene (reference sequence). CDR3 length: 14 amino acids. The ends lost 4 bases at V and 7 bases at J; junction bases unmatched: 8. The CDR3, as DNA: TGTGCCAGCAGCAGTCGGACAGGGGAGGTTGAAGCTTTCTTT. This gives the protein CASSSRTGEVEAFF.

V gene TRBV21-1 combines with J gene TRBJ1-5; TRBD1 reflects the table's D call only, with no check against the DNA. TRBV21-1 is annotated as a pseudogene. The CDR3 is made up of 16 amino acids. The CDR3, as DNA: TGTGCCAGCAGCAAGATCCAGGGGCGACCCAATCAGCCCCAGCATTTT. Translated: CASSKIQGRPNQPQHF.

The chain couples TRBV7-9 to TRBJ1-6; D gene unclear. V lost 6 bases and J lost 10, with 10 bases in between. CDR1 SEHNR and CDR2 FQNEAQ come from the germline V gene (reference sequence). The CDR3 spans 12 residues. The DNA for the CDR3 is TGTGCCAGCAGACTAGAAACGTCACCCCTCCACTTT. Translation: CASRLETSPLHF.

The chain joins TRBV28 to TRBJ1-3, with D unclear. Trimming left V 5 bases short and J 1 base short, with 6 bases between. From germline, CDR1 is MDHEN and CDR2 SYDVKM. The CDR3 is 13 amino acids. CDR3 sequence: CASSGGSGNTIYF. The CDR3 DNA is TGTGCCAGCAGTGGAGGATCTGGAAACACCATATATTTT.